The T cell receptor (beta chain) described here comes from a study of blood T cell repertoires in COVID-19. Study-level information: The analysed material was cDNA or gDNA that came from T cells, B-cell-depleted T cells, or PBMCs.

It was during active infection that Seattle patients were enrolled and then longitudinally followed. The sample holds a few counts of this clone. In the original analysis: Quantification of nucleated cells was approximated via reference gene primer amplification. The repertoire was sequenced with immunoSEQ multiplex PCR; TCRdb's copy has only in-frame clones and lacks some. V and J calls and clone size come straight from that table; D and trimming were deduced from the DNA. Counted here are a few hundred thousand clones, about 87% occurring once; the ten biggest clones make up 10% to 13%. The sequence was obtained from a woman aged 70-85 years with COVID-19, enrolled during active disease. Material for sequencing was peripheral blood.

As DNA, the CDR3 is TGTGCCAGCAGCTTCGGGGGGACTGGCTACACCTTC. Translating it yields CASSFGGTGYTF. The V and J genes are TRBV7-9 and TRBJ1-2; D may be TRBD1 (5 bases). From germline, CDR1 is SEHNR and CDR2 FQNEAQ (reference sequence). The CDR3 length is 12 residues. The V gene lost 3 bases and the J gene lost 7 bases, with 9 bases spanning the gap. Variable domain in full (rest from reference TRBV7-9 and TRBJ1-2): DTGVSQNPRHKITKRGQNVTFRCDPISEHNRLYWYRQTLGQGPEFLTYFQNEAQLEKSRLLSDRFSAERPKGSFSTLEIQRTEQGDSAMYLCASSFGGTGYTFGSGTRLTVV.